Below, 8 T cell receptor beta chains from the same sample are listed, as sequenced in a study of blood T cell repertoires in COVID-19. TCRdb's copy holds only in-frame clones and misses some; the assay was immunoSEQ multiplex PCR. The data hold over 130,000 clones, with roughly 90% observed a single time. The sequenced sample was peripheral blood. These receptors all come from a human donor with COVID-19, enrolled during active disease. The donor label of this sample is uncertain.

V and J are TRBV12-3 or TRBV12-4 and TRBJ1-2; the D is unclear. The CDR3 covers 12 residues. The V gene lost 6 bases and the J gene lost 8 bases, with 13 bases spanning the gap. The CDR3 sequence is CASSPRPGGYTF. CDR3 nucleotide sequence: TGTGCCAGCAGCCCGAGACCGGGGGGCTACACCTTC.

The chain is built from TRBV9 and TRBJ2-2; possibly TRBD1 for D (6 bases). V gave up 4 bases and J gave up 0 bases, with 13 bases separating them. Germline values: CDR1 SGDLS, CDR2 YYNGEE. This CDR3 region has 16 residues. The CDR3 loop reads CASSLSKGANTGELFF. The CDR3 coding sequence is TGTGCCAGCAGCCTCTCGAAGGGGGCGAACACCGGGGAGCTGTTTTTT.

V is TRBV13 and J is TRBJ1-1, with TRBD1 identical over 8 bases. CDR1 is PRHDT, CDR2 FYEKMQ, per germline (reference sequence). The CDR3 totals 15 residues. J lost 2 bases, V lost 2 bases, and 4 bases had no gene match. Written as DNA, the CDR3 is TGTGCCAGCAGCTTACGCGACAGGGGCAACACTGAAGCTTTCTTT. It codes for CASSLRDRGNTEAFF. Full variable domain (rest looked up from reference TRBV13 and TRBJ1-1): AAGVIQSPRHLIKEKRETATLKCYPIPRHDTVYWYQQGPGQDPQFLISFYEKMQSDKGSIPDRFSAQQFSDYHSELNMSSLELGDSALYFCASSLRDRGNTEAFFGQGTRLTVV.

The rearrangement joins TRBV27 to TRBJ1-2; possibly TRBD1 for D (5 bases). Per the germline V gene, CDR1 is MNHEY and CDR2 is SMNVEV (reference sequence). V lost 5 bases and J lost 4, with 17 bases in between. This CDR3 spans 15 amino acids. Here the CDR3 DNA reads TGTGCCAGCAGTCTTAGCGGGGGTTTGGTCTATGGCTACACCTTC. This sequence encodes CASSLSGGLVYGYTF.

The chain has TRBV9 and TRBJ2-2; TRBD1 agrees at 9 bases. The J segment lost 6 bases and the V segment lost 0 bases, leaving 9 bases of the junction unmatched. This CDR3 spans 17 amino acids. CDR1 SGDLS and CDR2 YYNGEE come from the germline V gene. This CDR3 reads CASSVAGDRGGSGELFF. As DNA, the CDR3 is TGTGCCAGCAGCGTAGCAGGTGACAGGGGGGGATCCGGGGAGCTGTTTTTT.

V gene TRBV29-1 combines with J gene TRBJ1-2, with D perhaps matching TRBD1 (6 bases). CDR3 size: 15 residues. V lost 7 bases to trimming and J lost 4 bases, with 22 bases between them. The germline gives CDR1 SQVTM, CDR2 ANQGSEA. CDR3 protein: CSAARTVDGGYGYTF. The DNA of the CDR3 is TGCAGCGCAGCCCGGACAGTGGACGGCGGCTATGGCTACACCTTC.

Comments on this clone: The same CDR3 is also encoded by other DNA sequences in this sample. This rearrangement joins TRBV4-2 to TRBJ2-7, with a weak D call TRBD1 (5 bases). With 1 base removed from V and 5 bases from J, the gap between germline ends came to 12 bases. The germline CDR1 and CDR2 sequences are LGHNA and YNFKEQ. There are 14 residues in the CDR3. CDR3 residues: CASSQVQGRDEQYF. For the CDR3, the DNA is TGTGCCAGCAGCCAAGTGCAGGGTAGGGACGAGCAGTACTTC.

The chain couples TRBV27 to TRBJ1-2; D is perhaps TRBD1 (5 bases). This CDR3 has 14 amino acids. V was clipped by 4 bases and J by 6 bases, with 15 bases between them. The germline gives CDR1 MNHEY, CDR2 SMNVEV (reference sequence). The DNA for the CDR3 is TGTGCCAGCAGTTCCGGGCAGGGCTCCCATGGCTACACCTTC. Translated: CASSSGQGSHGYTF.